These T cell receptor beta chains were read from a single sample in a study of T cells in localized non-small cell lung cancer. The protocol was immunoSEQ multiplex PCR, while the TCRdb copy is restricted to in-frame clones and leaves out a portion. The table lists 9,500 to 10,000 clones, less than 95% of them singletons. Sample: peripheral blood, taken before any cancer treatment. The receptor set was obtained from a male donor aged 60 or over with stage III squamous cell lung carcinoma. Both conserved end residues are part of each CDR3. D genes are given only for firm matches. Some rows have no size entry. The others give once, few or many, or a class for an expanded clone.

clone_size	d_call	v_call	j_call	cdr3_aa	cdr3_nt
NA	TRBD2	TRBV15	TRBJ2-5	CATSRDGAVAGAQETQYF	TGTGCCACCAGCAGAGATGGGGCGGTAGCGGGGGCCCAAGAGACCCAGTACTTC
NA	TRBD2	TRBV9	TRBJ2-7	CASSVEVSGSYEQYF	TGTGCCAGCAGCGTGGAGGTTAGCGGGAGCTACGAGCAGTACTTC
NA	NA	TRBV5-8	TRBJ2-3	CASSGRRADTQYF	TGTGCCAGCAGCGGCCGACGAGCAGATACGCAGTATTTT
NA	NA	TRBV27	TRBJ2-5	CASSRSRNLQETQYF	TGTGCCAGCAGCCGTTCCCGGAACCTACAAGAGACCCAGTACTTC
once	NA	TRBV5-4	TRBJ2-1	CASSLKINSFSYNEQFF	TGTGCCAGCAGTTTAAAAATAAACAGCTTCTCCTACAATGAGCAGTTCTTC
NA	NA	TRBV18	TRBJ2-5	CASSPFPGVGQETQYF	TGTGCCAGCTCCCCTTTTCCAGGGGTCGGCCAAGAGACCCAGTACTTC
NA	TRBD1	TRBV10-3	TRBJ1-2	CAIDRTGKYGYTF	TGTGCCATCGATAGGACAGGGAAGTATGGCTACACCTTC
NA	NA	TRBV28	TRBJ1-5	CASSLSGWNQPQHF	TGTGCCAGCAGTTTGTCTGGGTGGAATCAGCCCCAGCATTTT
NA	TRBD2	TRBV4-3	TRBJ2-2	CASSQDRGTNTGELFF	TGCGCCAGCAGCCAAGATCGCGGGACTAATACCGGGGAGCTGTTTTTT
NA	NA	TRBV2	TRBJ2-1	CASSEAREFF	TGTGCCAGCAGTGAGGCCAGGGAATTCTTC
NA	NA	TRBV5-1	TRBJ1-1	CASSLDGAGIEAFF	TGCGCCAGCAGCTTGGACGGGGCCGGAATTGAAGCTTTCTTT
NA	TRBD2	TRBV9	TRBJ2-6	CASSVGGPGGSGANVLTF	TGTGCCAGCAGCGTAGGGGGACCGGGGGGCTCTGGGGCCAACGTCCTGACTTTC
NA	NA	TRBV9	TRBJ2-1	CASSVGGGAYNEQFF	TGTGCCAGCAGCGTTGGAGGGGGGGCCTACAATGAGCAGTTCTTC
NA	TRBD1	TRBV27	TRBJ1-6	CASSLKTVDRGNSPLHF	TGTGCCAGCAGTTTAAAAACCGTAGACAGGGGTAATTCACCCCTCCACTTT
NA	NA	TRBV6-6	TRBJ2-2	CASSYGLGAAGELFF	TGTGCCAGCAGTTACGGATTGGGGGCGGCCGGGGAGCTGTTTTTT
NA	NA	TRBV11-2	TRBJ2-1	CASSNDPSSYNEQFF	TGTGCCAGCAGTAACGACCCGAGCTCCTACAATGAGCAGTTCTTC
once	NA	TRBV4-2	TRBJ2-7	CASSQDALAYEQYF	TGTGCCAGCAGCCAAGATGCGTTAGCCTACGAGCAGTACTTC
NA	NA	TRBV6-4	TRBJ2-2	CASSDSHFQGDTGELFF	TGTGCCAGCAGTGACTCCCATTTTCAAGGGGACACCGGGGAGCTGTTTTTT
NA	TRBD1	TRBV5-1	TRBJ1-2	CASSFGTANYGYTF	TGCGCCAGCAGTTTCGGGACAGCTAACTATGGCTACACCTTC
NA	TRBD2	TRBV5-1	TRBJ2-5	CASSLSAGGPKETQYF	TGCGCCAGCAGCTTGTCTGCGGGGGGGCCGAAAGAGACCCAGTACTTC
NA	TRBD1	TRBV27	TRBJ2-2	CASSRFRDRGKANTGELFF	TGTGCCAGCAGTAGATTCCGGGACAGGGGAAAAGCGAACACCGGGGAGCTGTTTTTT
once	NA	TRBV7-3	TRBJ2-6	CASSPNLQGTGANVLTF	TGTGCCAGCAGCCCCAACTTACAGGGCACTGGGGCCAACGTCCTGACTTTC
few	NA	TRBV6-5	TRBJ1-2	CASSTPRDFYGYTF	TGTGCCAGCAGCACCCCAAGGGACTTCTATGGCTACACCTTC
NA	TRBD1	TRBV4-3	TRBJ2-1	CASSHLHRGSYNEQFF	TGCGCCAGCAGCCACCTTCACAGGGGTTCCTACAATGAGCAGTTCTTC
NA	NA	TRBV6-1	TRBJ1-5	CASSEVFSTQKDRRHF	TGTGCCAGCAGTGAAGTGTTTTCGACCCAAAAGGACAGAAGGCATTTT
once	NA	TRBV28	TRBJ2-5	CASSLGKGTLQETQYF	TGTGCCAGCAGCTTAGGGAAGGGGACTCTACAAGAGACCCAGTACTTC